Each of the 6 T cell receptor beta chains below was sequenced from the same sample in a study of shared clonotypes between healthy human individuals. TCRdb's table, derived via immunoSEQ multiplex PCR, lists solely in-frame clones and lacks some. The sample holds about 320,000 clones, around 90% seen once. The material sequenced was memory CD8+ T cells sorted from blood. Subset here: CD45RO+ cells pooled with CCR7-negative TemRA cells. The receptors originated from a young man in good health.

The rearrangement joins TRBV7-9 to TRBJ1-5; D ambiguous. The germline V gene has CDR1 SEHNR and CDR2 FQNEAQ (reference sequence). The CDR3 has 12 residues. The V end was cut by 1 base, the J end by 13 bases, with 11 bases between. The CDR3 region is CASSLGSRPQHF. CDR3 DNA: TGTGCCAGCAGCTTAGGATCCAGACCTCAGCATTTT.

The chain employs TRBV27 and TRBJ1-2; D gene unclear. The CDR3 spans 13 residues. The V gene's germline CDR1 is MNHEY and CDR2 SMNVEV (reference sequence). Trimming removed 2 bases at V and 10 bases at J, with 14 bases between. CDR3 DNA: TGTGCCAGCAGTTTAGGTTCCCACAGCCCCTACACCTTC. Translating gives CASSLGSHSPYTF.

This sequence joins TRBV7-9 and TRBJ1-2; D perhaps matches TRBD1 (5 bases). In germline, CDR1 is SEHNR, CDR2 FQNEAQ (reference sequence). The CDR3 totals 15 residues. Trimming left V 5 bases short and J 5 bases short, with 18 bases between. In nucleotides, the CDR3 is TGTGCCAGCAGCCCAGAATCCGACAGCGTTTATGGCTACACCTTC. Protein product: CASSPESDSVYGYTF.

This chain connects TRBV13 to TRBJ2-7; 7 bases line up with TRBD1. The junction had 15 bases not matched to a gene; V was cut back by 4 bases and J by 3 bases. CDR1 is PRHDT, CDR2 FYEKMQ, per germline (reference sequence). The length of the CDR3 is 17 residues. For the CDR3, the DNA is TGTGCCAGCAGCTGGCTAATCCCGGGACAGACCTTCTACGAGCAGTACTTC. Translated: CASSWLIPGQTFYEQYF.

This clone appeared a single time. V gene TRBV27 combines with J gene TRBJ2-2; 9 bases align to TRBD2. CDR1 is MNHEY and CDR2 is SMNVEV in the germline V gene (reference sequence). With 3 bases clipped from V and 5 bases from J, the junction kept 7 bases outside the gene matches. This CDR3 is built from 16 residues. The CDR3 loop is CASSFGGGAGTGELFF. In DNA form, the CDR3 reads TGTGCCAGCAGTTTTGGCGGGGGGGCTGGAACCGGGGAGCTGTTTTTT.

The V and J genes are TRBV5-1 and TRBJ1-6, with 8 bases matching TRBD1. CDR1 and CDR2 (germline): SGHRS, YFSETQ. With V trimmed by 5 bases and J by 9 bases, 22 bases remained unmatched. The CDR3 totals 19 residues. Written as DNA, the CDR3 is TGCGCCAGCAGAACTACGGGGACAGGTATTGACGGGGGAGGTTCACCCCTCCACTTT. This codes for CASRTTGTGIDGGGSPLHF.